This T cell receptor (beta chain) came from a study of blood T cells in healthy people across ages. It was with a sample-barcoded 5' primer and a J-beta primer mix that a second PCR of about 6 to 12 cycles was run. Every molecule of cDNA carried a tag from a template-switch adaptor with 12 random nucleotides. TCRdb called the 5' RACE reads again in MiXCR, with one record for every CDR3 protein. The sample has roughly 860,000 distinct CDR3 sequences, approximately 59% seen once. General study results and limits: As age increased, TCR beta diversity per million T cells fell in a roughly linear fashion.

In its sample, this clonotype was seen a few times. What it binds is unknown. The source of this sequence is a man aged 25 to 40 in good health. The sequenced sample was blood.

The chain's CDR3 is CASSFAGASTDTQYF. The CDR3 DNA is TGTGCCAGCAGCTTCGCGGGGGCTAGCACAGATACGCAGTATTTT. This sequence joins TRBV7-2 and TRBJ2-3; TRBD2 is a possible D gene (7 bases). The germline V gene encodes CDR1 SGHTA and CDR2 FQGNSA. Trimming stripped 3 bases from V and 0 bases from J, with 10 bases between. The CDR3 sequence is 15 residues long.